The next 2 T cell receptor beta chains were all read from a single sample in a study of shared clonotypes between healthy human individuals. Here immunoSEQ multiplex PCR was the method, and the copy in TCRdb shows in-frame clones only, minus some. The table has roughly 2,500,000 clones, 93% seen once. Sequencing was carried out using naive CD4+ T cells from PBMCs. Subset reported: CD45RA+ positively selected. All receptors derive from a man aged 18 to 29 in good health. Some clones in this sample may be carry-over from other donors' samples.

The chain employs TRBV7-8 and TRBJ1-6; D call uncertain. The germline CDR1 and CDR2 sequences are SGHVS and FQNEAQ. The CDR3 is 16 amino acids. The V and J ends lost 0 bases and 7 bases respectively, with 13 bases between them. The CDR3 loop is CASSLAAGPSNSPLHF. In DNA form, the CDR3 reads TGTGCCAGCAGCTTAGCCGCAGGCCCAAGCAATTCACCCCTCCACTTT.

The CDR3 region is CASSPALGQRNTEAFF. The DNA for the CDR3 is TGCGCCAGCAGCCCGGCTTTGGGACAGAGAAACACTGAAGCTTTCTTT. The J gene is TRBJ1-1, the V gene TRBV5-1; 7 nucleotides line up with TRBD1. The CDR3 is 16 amino acids. V lost 4 bases, J lost 2 bases, and 11 bases stayed unmatched. The germline CDR1 and CDR2 sequences are SGHRS and YFSETQ.